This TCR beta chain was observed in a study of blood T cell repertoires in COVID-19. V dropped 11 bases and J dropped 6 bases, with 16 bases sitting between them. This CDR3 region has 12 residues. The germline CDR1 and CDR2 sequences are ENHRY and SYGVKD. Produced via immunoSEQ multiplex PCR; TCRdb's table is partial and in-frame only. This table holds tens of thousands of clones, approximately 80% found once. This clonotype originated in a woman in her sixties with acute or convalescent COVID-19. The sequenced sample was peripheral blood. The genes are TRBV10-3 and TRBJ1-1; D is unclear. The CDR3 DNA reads TGTGCCCCCCACGTCGCGTGCGCTGAAGCTTTCTTT. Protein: CAPHVACAEAFF.